A selection of T cell receptor beta chains follows, all from one sample in a study of T-cell memory formation after mild COVID-19. TCRdb recomputed calls from the 5' RACE reads with MiXCR, one row per CDR3 protein. The repertoire holds roughly 610,000 distinct CDR3 sequences, with about 18% as singletons. The sample was PBMCs or a T cell subset sorted from them (not recorded which). All receptors derive from an adult woman who had mild COVID-19 (a few samples of this study predate the infection). Cell type and time point are not known. The CDR3 runs from the conserved cysteine through the conserved F or W. The order of the fields is V gene, J gene, CDR3 length, CDR3 protein.

TRBV5-1	TRBJ2-7	14	CASSLDQGNGEQYF
TRBV20-1	TRBJ2-4	23	CSARETSFGGSGGSPLVVGLQYF
TRBV5-1	TRBJ2-3	14	CASSTGQNTDTQYF
TRBV30	TRBJ2-3	17	CAWSVRRTSGMTDTQYF
TRBV10-3	TRBJ2-5	12	CAIKGTGETQYF
TRBV29-1	TRBJ2-7	16	CSVTTLRDRASYEQYF
TRBV5-1	TRBJ2-1	14	CASSFGTANNEQFF
TRBV6-2/TRBV6-3	TRBJ2-1	17	CASSSHGAESSYNEQFF
TRBV24-1	TRBJ2-1	17	CATSDPLRAPDHNEQFF
TRBV5-5	TRBJ1-1	14	CASSLVHPGTEAFF
TRBV6-5	TRBJ1-6	14	CASRDTTYNSPLHF
TRBV9	TRBJ2-1	15	CASSAGTNSYNEQFF
TRBV7-7	TRBJ2-7	18	CASSRLRTGKRIHYEQYF
TRBV7-9	TRBJ1-2	15	CASSLQGNANYGYTF
TRBV5-1	TRBJ1-6	16	CASKSSTGGNNSPLHF
TRBV2	TRBJ2-7	16	CASSEGRLAHSYEQYF
TRBV10-3	TRBJ2-7	12	CAIAGTGDEQYF
TRBV20-1	TRBJ1-2	15	CSAEGDRGPRDGYTF
TRBV14	TRBJ1-2	13	CASSQVFDYEYTF
TRBV6-5	TRBJ1-1	12	CASSRDLTEAFF
TRBV7-8	TRBJ1-5	11	CASSFSGPQHF
TRBV7-2	TRBJ2-5	13	CASSSPGRETQYF
TRBV20-1	TRBJ2-7	14	CSARDTSNSYEQYF
TRBV7-9	TRBJ1-2	12	CASSWTGAGYTF
TRBV29-1	TRBJ1-1	11	CSGNRYTEDFF
TRBV28	TRBJ2-7	15	CASSPYGRAPYEQYF
TRBV9	TRBJ2-7	15	CASSVHSDRGYEQYF
TRBV3-1	TRBJ1-1	16	CASSQGQGGRYTEAFF
TRBV12-3/TRBV12-4	TRBJ1-6	14	CASGPGQGNSPLHF
TRBV2	TRBJ1-1	12	CAGHGEEGEAFF
TRBV9	TRBJ2-2	19	CASSASPSGVGLYPGELFF
TRBV6-7	TRBJ1-1	16	CASRNEGHQGDTEAFF
TRBV4-2	TRBJ1-3	15	CASSQDSGAGNTIYF
TRBV6-1	TRBJ1-2	13	CASPVGHGYGYTF
TRBV7-9	TRBJ2-6	14	CASTLKSGANVLTF
TRBV24-1	TRBJ2-7	15	CATSETGSLYYEQYF
TRBV25-1	TRBJ2-7	13	CASRSQGAYEQYF
TRBV5-6	TRBJ1-2	14	CASSRQGFYYGYTF
TRBV5-1	TRBJ1-6	16	CASSQGQGRYNSPLHF
TRBV12-3/TRBV12-4	TRBJ1-1	13	CASSSQGQGEAFF
TRBV12-3/TRBV12-4	TRBJ2-3	14	CASSFGITGDTQYF
TRBV25-1	TRBJ2-6	13	CASIRSGANVLTF
TRBV12-3/TRBV12-4	TRBJ2-3	13	CASRRVGTDTQYF
TRBV12-3/TRBV12-4	TRBJ2-3	15	CASSLTSWGPDTQYF
TRBV27	TRBJ1-5	16	CASSPLTGFSNQPQHF
TRBV19	TRBJ2-1	15	CASSIGGPAYNEQFF
TRBV7-9	TRBJ2-1	16	CASSLVSGTKNNEQFF